This paragraph reports one T cell receptor (beta chain). Antigen specificity is unknown. The source of the sample is a study of beta chain features in type 1 diabetes. CDR1 and CDR2 from the germline V gene are SGHTA and FQGNSA. The CDR3 is 12 amino acids. V lost 5 bases to trimming and J lost 7 bases, with 9 bases between them. Expressed TCRB transcripts got sequenced, as all isolated RNA was reverse transcribed. Here immunoSEQ multiplex PCR was the method, and the copy in TCRdb shows in-frame clones only, minus some. Here the sample spans under 800,000 clones, roughly 15% being singletons. Study-wide findings and caveats: Naive, central memory and regulatory TCRB repertoires appeared more similar among patients than healthy donors. Short templates might get an advantage during PCR, and this would be equal in patients and controls.

The sample comprised naive CD4+ T cells from blood. This receptor was obtained from a man aged 18 to 30 in good health. The chain is built from TRBV7-2 and TRBJ1-5; D is undetermined. CDR3 sequence: CASSTLSQPQHF. As DNA, the CDR3 is TGTGCCAGCAGCACACTGAGCCAGCCCCAGCATTTT.